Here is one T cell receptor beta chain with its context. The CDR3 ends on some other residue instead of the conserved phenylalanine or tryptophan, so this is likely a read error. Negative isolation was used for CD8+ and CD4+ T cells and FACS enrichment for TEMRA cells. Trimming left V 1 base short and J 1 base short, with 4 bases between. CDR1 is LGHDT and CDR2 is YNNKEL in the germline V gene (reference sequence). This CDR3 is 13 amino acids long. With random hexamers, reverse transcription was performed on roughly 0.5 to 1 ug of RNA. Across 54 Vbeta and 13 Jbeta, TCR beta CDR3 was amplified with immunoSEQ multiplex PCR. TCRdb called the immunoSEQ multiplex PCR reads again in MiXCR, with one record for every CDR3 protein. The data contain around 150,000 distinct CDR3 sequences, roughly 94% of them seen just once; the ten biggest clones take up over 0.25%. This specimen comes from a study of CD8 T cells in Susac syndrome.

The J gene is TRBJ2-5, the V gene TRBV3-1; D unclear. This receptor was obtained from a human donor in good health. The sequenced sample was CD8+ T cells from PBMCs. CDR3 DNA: TGTGCCAGCAGCCAAGGGGTCCAAGAGACCCAGTACCTC. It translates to CASSQGVQETQYL.